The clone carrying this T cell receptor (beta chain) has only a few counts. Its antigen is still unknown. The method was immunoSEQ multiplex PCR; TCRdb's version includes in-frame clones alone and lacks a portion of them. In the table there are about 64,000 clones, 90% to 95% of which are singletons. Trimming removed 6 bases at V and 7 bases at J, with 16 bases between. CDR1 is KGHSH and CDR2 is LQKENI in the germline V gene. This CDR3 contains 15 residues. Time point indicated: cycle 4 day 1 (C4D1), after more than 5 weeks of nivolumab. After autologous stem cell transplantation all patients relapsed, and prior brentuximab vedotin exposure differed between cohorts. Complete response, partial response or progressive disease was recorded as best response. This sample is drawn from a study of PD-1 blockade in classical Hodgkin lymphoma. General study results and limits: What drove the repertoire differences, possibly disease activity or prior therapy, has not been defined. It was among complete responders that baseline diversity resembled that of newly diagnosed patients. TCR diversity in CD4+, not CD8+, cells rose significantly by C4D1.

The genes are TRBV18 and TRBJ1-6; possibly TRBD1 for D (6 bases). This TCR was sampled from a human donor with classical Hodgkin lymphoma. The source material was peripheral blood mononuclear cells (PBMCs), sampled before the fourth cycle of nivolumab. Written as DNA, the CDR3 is TGTGCCAGCTCGCTACAGGGTTTGGGGAATTCACCCCTCCACTTT. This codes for CASSLQGLGNSPLHF.